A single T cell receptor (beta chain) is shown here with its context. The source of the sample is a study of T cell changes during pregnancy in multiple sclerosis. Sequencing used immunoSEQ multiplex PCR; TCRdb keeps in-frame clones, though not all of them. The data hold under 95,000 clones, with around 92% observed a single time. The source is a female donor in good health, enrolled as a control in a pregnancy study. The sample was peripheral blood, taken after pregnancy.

The CDR3 DNA is TGTGCCAGCAAAAGGCTGGGGACAGGGGATGAAAAACTGTTTTTT. Its translation is CASKRLGTGDEKLFF. V gene TRBV27 combines with J gene TRBJ1-4; TRBD1 aligns across 10 bases. The CDR3 extends over 15 amino acids. Germline V CDR1 and CDR2: MNHEY, SMNVEV (reference sequence). The V gene end was trimmed by 7 bases and the J gene end by 6 bases; junction bases not matched to a gene: 8.